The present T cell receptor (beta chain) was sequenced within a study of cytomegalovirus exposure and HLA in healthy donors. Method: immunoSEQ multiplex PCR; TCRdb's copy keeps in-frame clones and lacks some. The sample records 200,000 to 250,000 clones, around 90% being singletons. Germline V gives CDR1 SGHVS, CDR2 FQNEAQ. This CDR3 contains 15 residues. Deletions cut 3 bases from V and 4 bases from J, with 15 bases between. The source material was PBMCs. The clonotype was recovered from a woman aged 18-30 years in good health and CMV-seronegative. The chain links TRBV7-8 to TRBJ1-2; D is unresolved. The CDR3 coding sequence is TGTGCCAGCAGCTTGGTGCGAAGTCTGAGCTATGGCTACACCTTC. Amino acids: CASSLVRSLSYGYTF.